This paragraph reports one T cell receptor (beta chain). The data were taken from a study of cytomegalovirus exposure and HLA in healthy donors. The PCR was carried out with 60 Vbeta primers and 13 Jbeta primers. The method was immunoSEQ multiplex PCR; TCRdb's version includes in-frame clones alone and lacks a portion of them. The sample lists under 200,000 clones, roughly 80% occurring once. CDR3 length: 14 amino acids. V shed 10 bases, J shed 7 bases, and the junction held 11 bases outside the gene matches. CDR1 ENHRY and CDR2 SYGVKD come from the germline V gene. This TCR came from a female donor in good health and CMV-seronegative. This chain joins TRBV10-3 and TRBJ2-7, with TRBD1 matching 12 bases. Sequenced input: PBMCs. The DNA for the CDR3 is TGTGCCACCGCTAGGGGACAGGGGGCGGAAGAGCAGTACTTC. It translates to CATARGQGAEEQYF.